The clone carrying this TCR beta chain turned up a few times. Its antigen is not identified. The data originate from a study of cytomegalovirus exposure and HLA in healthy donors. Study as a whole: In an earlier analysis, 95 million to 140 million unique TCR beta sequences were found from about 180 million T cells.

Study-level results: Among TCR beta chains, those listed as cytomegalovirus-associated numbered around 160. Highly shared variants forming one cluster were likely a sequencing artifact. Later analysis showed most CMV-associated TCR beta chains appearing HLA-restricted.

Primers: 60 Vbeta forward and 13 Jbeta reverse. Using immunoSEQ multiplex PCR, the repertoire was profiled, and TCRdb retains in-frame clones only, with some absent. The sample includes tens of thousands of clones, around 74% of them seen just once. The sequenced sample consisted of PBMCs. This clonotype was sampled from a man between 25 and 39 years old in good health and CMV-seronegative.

The CDR3 nucleotides read TGCAGTTTCAACTCTGGAAACACCATATATTTT. It specifies CSFNSGNTIYF. This chain joins TRBV20-1 and TRBJ1-3, with D unclear. Germline CDR1 and CDR2: DFQATT and SNEGSKA (reference sequence). The CDR3 extends over 11 amino acids. Between the trimmed V and J ends, which lost 8 bases and 0 bases, there was a span of 5 bases.